This paragraph covers one T cell receptor beta chain sequence. This clone's antigen is unknown. There are no base qualities to consult, and no much larger clone falls within one base. TCRbeta CDR3 regions were amplified from genomic DNA using the immunoSEQ Assay, a bias-controlled multiplex PCR. The study's own analysis went as follows. Nucleated cell counts per sample were estimated from amplification of reference gene primers within the assay. Sequence reads were collapsed and filtered to measure the absolute abundance of every unique TCRbeta CDR3 rearrangement. For each sample, productive Simpson clonality was calculated as the square root of Simpson's diversity index across productive rearrangements. In its TCRdb copy, this immuneACCESS table keeps in-frame sequences only and misses some clones. Where compared with another copy, unresolved V genes explain less than half of these, and the others have no known cause. V and J calls and clone size are as listed in that table; D and trimming were resolved from the DNA. The sample profile shows approximately 180,000 clones; about 90% of them were found once. The ten largest make up over 0.95% of the sample.

CDR1 MNHEY and CDR2 SMNVEV were looked up in the germline V gene (reference sequence). The CDR3 starts with the cysteine, ends with the phenylalanine, and has 19 residues. Left in the record is the CDR3 DNA by itself, 57 bases read in frame from the first base. From V the trimming removes 4 bases and from J it removes 6 bases, while the gene matches leave 15 bases of the junction unaccounted for. The sample originates from a study of blood T cell repertoires in COVID-19 (dated by TCRdb to the early 2020s). Regarding the research as a whole: Collaborator samples came from the United States, Italy and Spain and covered acute and convalescent phases of COVID-19. The prospective study material was composed of cDNA or gDNA derived from T cells, B-cell-depleted T cells, or PBMCs. Deeply sampled blood TCRbeta repertoires from subjects exposed to, actively infected with, or recovered from COVID-19 were included in the dataset. The repertoires were made available in a free public database intended to serve as a resource for research on the immune response to SARS-CoV-2. Samples were obtained from the ongoing ImmuneRACE study (first 160 participants) and from roughly 1,300 subjects provided by 6 global collaborators. A de-identified subject ID, COVID-19 status, age in years and sex were almost always included in the sample metadata. Where HLA class I and class II types were available, the types were taken from metadata supplied by the sample provider, not from assay-based typing. The full study reports these points: How much clinical and demographic metadata was included differed by source and by participant, and the metadata was provided uncurated.

Enrolling through a virtual design, the prospective study's participants ranged in age from roughly 18 to 89 years and lived across 24 United States geographic areas. To assign participants to cohorts, the prospective study relied on clinical history that participants themselves reported in a screening survey and a study questionnaire. Each participant in the prospective study had whole blood, serum and a nasopharyngeal or oropharyngeal swab collected by mobile phlebotomists. Prospective study participants could optionally give additional blood draws and questionnaires over an approximately two-month period. Before DNA extraction, blood samples from the prospective study were shipped at room temperature or frozen.

The V and J segments used are TRBV27 and TRBJ2-2, with TRBD1 matching 12 junction bases. The sequence came from a human donor with acute COVID-19. The donor label of this sample is uncertain. The sequencing input was PBMCs or T cells enriched from blood (not recorded which). The CDR3 protein sequence reads: CASSSRDRGRKGNAGELFF. The sequenced DNA: TGTGCCAGCAGTTCACGGGACAGGGGGCGCAAAGGCAACGCCGGGGAGCTGTTTTTT.